This entry lists 28 T cell receptor beta chains sequenced from one sample in a study of T cell responses to AZD1222 COVID-19 vaccine. Some clones are missing from TCRdb's copy, which holds only in-frame ones; the method was immunoSEQ multiplex PCR. This sample has under 85,000 clones, with less than 95% found just once. The source was peripheral blood, collected 28 days after the second AZD1222 dose. These receptors were obtained from an adult who received the AZD1222 COVID-19 vaccine.

The chain combines TRBV2 with TRBJ2-7; D may be TRBD1 (5 bases). V was shortened by 1 base and J by 0 bases, with 10 bases between the two germline ends. The CDR3 runs 15 residues. Looked up from germline, CDR1 is SNHLY and CDR2 is FYNNEI. The CDR3 DNA is TGTGCCAGCAGTGAAGAGCTAGACAGCTCCTACGAGCAGTACTTC. Its protein product is CASSEELDSSYEQYF. Full variable domain (missing parts from reference TRBV2 and TRBJ2-7): EPEVTQTPSHQVTQMGQEVILRCVPISNHLYFYWYRQILGQKVEFLVSFYNNEISEKSEIFDDQFSVERPDGSNFTLKIRSTKLEDSAMYFCASSEELDSSYEQYFGPGTRLTVT.

This chain joins TRBV2 and TRBJ1-6; a possible D gene is TRBD1 (6 bases). Germline V CDR1 and CDR2: SNHLY, FYNNEI. The CDR3 is made up of 16 amino acids. V lost 4 bases, J lost 4 bases, and 14 bases lay in between. The CDR3 sequence: CASSADSQGYNSPLHF. The CDR3 DNA reads as TGTGCCAGCAGTGCCGACAGCCAGGGGTATAATTCACCCCTCCACTTT.

This clone was detected a few times. V gene TRBV11-3 combines with J gene TRBJ1-2; D remains ambiguous. The CDR3 has 13 residues. Trimming pared 4 bases from V and 8 bases from J, leaving 14 bases between. Germline V CDR1 and CDR2: SGHNT, YENEEA. The DNA of the CDR3 is TGTGCCAGCAGCTCCGGAATCCTGATGGGCTACACCTTC. As protein: CASSSGILMGYTF.

This chain uses TRBV5-4 with TRBJ2-2, with a possible D match to TRBD2 (5 bases). Per the germline V gene, CDR1 is SGHNT and CDR2 is YYREEE (reference sequence). This CDR3 is 17 amino acids long. Trimming shortened V by 4 bases and J by 3 bases, and 19 bases separated the two germline ends. This chain's CDR3 is CASSEVLRASYTGELFF. CDR3 DNA sequence: TGTGCCAGCAGCGAAGTCCTTCGGGCTAGCTACACCGGGGAGCTGTTTTTT.

This rearrangement joins TRBV11-1 to TRBJ1-6, with 9 bases that match TRBD1. V gave up 6 bases and J gave up 2 bases; unmatched junction bases: 5. In germline, CDR1 is SGHAT, CDR2 FQDESV (reference sequence). The CDR3 is 16 residues long. DNA of the CDR3: TGTGCCAGCAGAGCCCGGGACAGGGCCTATAATTCACCCCTCCACTTT. It codes for CASRARDRAYNSPLHF.

The chain has TRBV6-4 and TRBJ1-2; no definite D call. The CDR3 is 11 amino acids. Germline CDR1 is MRHNA and CDR2 is SNTAGT. The ends were cut back, 4 bases at V and 8 bases at J, with 8 bases in the middle. This CDR3 is CASSGRGGYTF. The CDR3 DNA sequence: TGTGCCAGCAGTGGGCGAGGAGGCTACACCTTC.

This rearrangement joins TRBV5-4 to TRBJ1-4; D is ambiguous. The CDR3 totals 17 residues. V was cut by 5 bases and J by 8 bases, with 25 bases left in between. Germline CDR1 and CDR2: SGHNT and YYREEE (reference sequence). The CDR3 nucleotides are TGTGCCAGCAGTCCCGACGGCAGCAAAAGGTCCGGCGAAAAACTGTTTTTT. It codes for CASSPDGSKRSGEKLFF.

As for this clone: The germline gene is not matched at one end of the junction; a read error may be the cause. The chain joins TRBV11-3 to TRBJ2-7; 7 bases are a match to TRBD2. The CDR3 has 13 amino acids. Germline CDR1 and CDR2: SGHNT and YENEEA. CDR3 nucleotides: TGTGCCAGCAGCTTAGATTGGAAAGGACTAGTGTTCTTC. As protein: CASSLDWKGLVFF.

CDR3 loop: CAIRGSYNSPLHF. CDR3 sequence (DNA): TGTGCCATCAGGGGCTCCTATAATTCACCCCTCCACTTT. The chain carries TRBV10-3 and TRBJ1-6; D unclear. The V gene lost 6 bases and the J gene lost 0 bases, with 3 bases spanning the gap. Germline V lookup: CDR1 ENHRY, CDR2 SYGVKD. The CDR3 length is 13 residues.

This CDR3 is CAWSIGGNTEAFF. CDR3 sequence (DNA): TGTGCCTGGAGTATAGGGGGGAACACTGAAGCTTTCTTT. The chain carries TRBV30 and TRBJ1-1, with D possibly matching TRBD1 (6 bases). V shed 2 bases and J shed 1 base, with 8 bases lying between them. Germline CDR1 GTSNPN, CDR2 SVGIG (reference sequence). This CDR3 is 13 amino acids long.

The chain couples TRBV10-3 to TRBJ2-2; D is ambiguous. This CDR3 spans 14 amino acids. Germline CDR1 and CDR2: ENHRY and SYGVKD. Trimming cost V 7 bases and J 3 bases, with 12 bases left between them. CDR3 region: CAITEKGYTGELFF. CDR3 sequence (DNA): TGTGCCATCACAGAAAAGGGATACACCGGGGAGCTGTTTTTT.

The chain employs TRBV9 and TRBJ1-3, with D uncertain. Germline CDR1 is SGDLS and CDR2 is YYNGEE. The germline V and J ends were trimmed by 4 bases and 2 bases, with 13 bases remaining between them. The CDR3 is made up of 15 amino acids. The CDR3 nucleotides are TGTGCCAGCAGCCCTCCAGGCCTGACTGGAAACACCATATATTTT. Its translation: CASSPPGLTGNTIYF.

The chain carries TRBV18 and TRBJ1-2; tentatively, D is TRBD1 (6 bases). The CDR3 consists of 15 residues. Per germline, CDR1 KGHSH and CDR2 LQKENI. Trimming shortened V by 3 bases and J by 4 bases, and 15 bases separated the two germline ends. The DNA for the CDR3 is TGTGCCAGCTCACCCCCCGGGACATCTGGCTATGGCTACACCTTC. Translation gives CASSPPGTSGYGYTF. The full variable domain, rest sourced from reference TRBV18 and TRBJ1-2, is NAGVMQNPRHLVRRRGQEARLRCSPMKGHSHVYWYRQLPEEGLKFMVYLQKENIIDESGMPKERFSAEFPKEGPSILRIQQVVRGDSAAYFCASSPPGTSGYGYTFGSGTRLTVV.

This clone appeared a few times. The CDR3 nucleotides read TGTGCCAGCAGTTGGGACCTGTTCTACGAGCAGTACTTC. It specifies CASSWDLFYEQYF. The chain is built from TRBV6-5 and TRBJ2-7, with D perhaps assigned TRBD1 or TRBD2 (5 bases each). V lost 4 bases and J 3 bases, leaving 10 bases between the germline ends. Germline lookup yields CDR1 MNHEY and CDR2 SVGAGI. There are 13 residues in the CDR3.

The count of this clone is one. The V call is TRBV9, the J call TRBJ1-1; 11 positions match TRBD1. Germline CDR1 SGDLS, CDR2 YYNGEE. The CDR3 totals 16 residues. Trimming at V came to 3 bases and at J to 0 bases, leaving 4 bases not matched to a gene. The CDR3 sequence is CASSAGGQGVNTEAFF. In DNA form, the CDR3 reads TGTGCCAGCAGCGCGGGGGGACAGGGGGTGAACACTGAAGCTTTCTTT.

This clone was picked up a small number of times. This chain links TRBV12-3 or TRBV12-4 with TRBJ2-7; D may be TRBD2 (6 bases). The length of the CDR3 is 12 residues. V gave up 6 bases and J gave up 5 bases, with 11 bases separating them. The CDR3 is CASSKLANEQYF. The CDR3 DNA reads TGTGCCAGCAGCAAGCTAGCGAACGAGCAGTACTTC.

V is TRBV7-8 and J is TRBJ1-2; 8 positions match TRBD1. The germline V gene encodes CDR1 SGHVS and CDR2 FQNEAQ. The CDR3 totals 15 residues. With V trimmed by 3 bases and J by 8 bases, 11 bases remained unmatched. In DNA, the CDR3 is TGTGCCAGCAGCTTTAGCACCCCACAGGGGGGAGGCTACACCTTC. This sequence encodes CASSFSTPQGGGYTF.

The CDR3 protein is CASSSRAGGYNEQFF. The CDR3 DNA follows: TGTGCCAGCAGTTCCCGAGCGGGGGGCTACAATGAGCAGTTCTTC. This chain links TRBV2 with TRBJ2-1, with TRBD2 matching over 9 bases. V lost 5 bases and J lost 3; bases outside the gene matches: 5. Germline V CDR1 and CDR2: SNHLY, FYNNEI. The CDR3 length is 15 residues. Full variable domain (outside the CDR3, taken from reference TRBV2 and TRBJ2-1): EPEVTQTPSHQVTQMGQEVILRCVPISNHLYFYWYRQILGQKVEFLVSFYNNEISEKSEIFDDQFSVERPDGSNFTLKIRSTKLEDSAMYFCASSSRAGGYNEQFFGPGTRLTVL.

The genes are TRBV6-2 or TRBV6-3 and TRBJ1-5; TRBD1 might be the D (6 bases). Germline V gives CDR1 MNHEY, CDR2 SVGEGT. V was trimmed by 5 bases and J by 7 bases, leaving 12 bases between them. There are 13 residues in the CDR3. The CDR3 reads CASSGTGNQPQHF. The CDR3 nucleotides read TGTGCCAGCAGTGGAACAGGGAACCAGCCCCAGCATTTT.

The CDR3 spells CASGGQGPYNEQFF. The CDR3, as DNA: TGTGCCAGCGGGGGACAGGGACCCTACAATGAGCAGTTCTTC. The chain combines TRBV2 with TRBJ2-1; 9 nucleotides agree with TRBD1. Looked up from germline, CDR1 is SNHLY and CDR2 is FYNNEI. V dropped 8 bases and J dropped 2; count of bases not matched to a gene: 4. This CDR3 is 14 amino acids long.

This chain joins TRBV7-2 and TRBJ1-5, with D perhaps matching TRBD1 (5 bases). This CDR3 region has 17 residues. Germline lookup yields CDR1 SGHTA and CDR2 FQGNSA. The V gene lost 4 bases and the J gene lost 2 bases, with 18 bases spanning the gap. The CDR3 coding sequence is TGTGCCAGCAGCTCGGGGCCAGGGAGGGATGGCAATCAGCCCCAGCATTTT. It codes for CASSSGPGRDGNQPQHF.

V is TRBV30 and J is TRBJ2-3; 10 bases agree with TRBD2. This CDR3 has 15 amino acids. CDR1 and CDR2 (germline): GTSNPN, SVGIG (reference sequence). V gave up 1 base and J gave up 1 base; unmatched junction bases: 2. The CDR3, as DNA: TGTGCCTGGAGTGCGGGACTAGCGCGCACAGATACGCAGTATTTT. It codes for CAWSAGLARTDTQYF.

This chain uses TRBV6-5 with TRBJ2-1, with 9 positions matching TRBD2. The CDR3 runs 12 residues. Germline CDR1 and CDR2: MNHEY and SVGAGI. The trim removed 11 bases at V and 3 bases at J, leaving 2 bases unmatched. The CDR3 spells CAAAGGYNEQFF. The CDR3 bases are TGTGCCGCAGCGGGGGGCTACAATGAGCAGTTCTTC.

This chain uses TRBV10-3 with TRBJ2-1; D is possibly TRBD1 (5 bases). Trimming shortened V by 3 bases and J by 2 bases, and 11 bases separated the two germline ends. Germline V gives CDR1 ENHRY, CDR2 SYGVKD. The CDR3 runs to 15 residues. CDR3 loop: CAISDLGEAYNEQFF. The DNA for the CDR3 is TGTGCCATCAGTGATTTAGGGGAAGCCTACAATGAGCAGTTCTTC.

The chain links TRBV24-1 to TRBJ2-1; 11 bases align to TRBD2. The CDR3 contains 15 residues. Germline lookup yields CDR1 KGHDR and CDR2 SFDVKD. Losses at the gene ends were 5 bases for V and 3 bases for J; bases not matched to a gene: 2. The CDR3 DNA is TGTGCCACCAGTGCCGGGACTAGCGGCTACAATGAGCAGTTCTTC. Translation: CATSAGTSGYNEQFF.

Only a few counts were recorded for this clone. The chain combines TRBV19 with TRBJ2-3; TRBD2 matches 9 bases. CDR1 and CDR2 from the germline V gene are LNHDA and SQIVND (reference sequence). This CDR3 contains 21 residues. J gave up 0 bases and V 4 bases, and 20 bases lay outside the gene matches. CDR3 region: CASSTNLVRAGGRKSTDTQYF. In DNA, the CDR3 is TGTGCCAGTAGTACAAACCTAGTTCGAGCGGGAGGCAGGAAGAGCACAGATACGCAGTATTTT.

The chain has TRBV29-1 and TRBJ2-1; tentative D call: TRBD1 (6 bases). The CDR3 has 10 amino acids. Trimming removed 7 bases from V and 8 bases from J, with 9 bases in between. Germline CDR1 is SQVTM and CDR2 is ANQGSEA. CDR3 sequence reads: CSARQDEQFF. CDR3 in DNA: TGCAGCGCCCGACAGGATGAGCAGTTCTTC.

This chain uses TRBV9 with TRBJ2-2; D ambiguous. The V and J ends lost 0 bases and 2 bases respectively, with 8 bases between them. The germline gives CDR1 SGDLS, CDR2 YYNGEE. The CDR3 totals 15 residues. CDR3 loop: CASSVEGGNTGELFF. CDR3 coding DNA: TGTGCCAGCAGCGTAGAGGGCGGAAACACCGGGGAGCTGTTTTTT.